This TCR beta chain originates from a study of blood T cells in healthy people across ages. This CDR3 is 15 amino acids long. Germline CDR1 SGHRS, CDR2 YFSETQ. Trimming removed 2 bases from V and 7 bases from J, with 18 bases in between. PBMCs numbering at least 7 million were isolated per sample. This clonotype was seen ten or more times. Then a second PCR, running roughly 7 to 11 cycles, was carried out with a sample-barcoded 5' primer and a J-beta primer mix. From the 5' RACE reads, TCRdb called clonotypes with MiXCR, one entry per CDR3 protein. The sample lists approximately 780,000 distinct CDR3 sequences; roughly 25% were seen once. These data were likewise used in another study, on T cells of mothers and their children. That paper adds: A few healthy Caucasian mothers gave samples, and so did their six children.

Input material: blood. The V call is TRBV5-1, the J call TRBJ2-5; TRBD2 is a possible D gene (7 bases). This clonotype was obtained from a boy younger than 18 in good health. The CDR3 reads CASSFDGTTQGTQYF. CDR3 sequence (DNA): TGCGCCAGCAGCTTCGACGGGACTACACAGGGGACCCAGTACTTC.